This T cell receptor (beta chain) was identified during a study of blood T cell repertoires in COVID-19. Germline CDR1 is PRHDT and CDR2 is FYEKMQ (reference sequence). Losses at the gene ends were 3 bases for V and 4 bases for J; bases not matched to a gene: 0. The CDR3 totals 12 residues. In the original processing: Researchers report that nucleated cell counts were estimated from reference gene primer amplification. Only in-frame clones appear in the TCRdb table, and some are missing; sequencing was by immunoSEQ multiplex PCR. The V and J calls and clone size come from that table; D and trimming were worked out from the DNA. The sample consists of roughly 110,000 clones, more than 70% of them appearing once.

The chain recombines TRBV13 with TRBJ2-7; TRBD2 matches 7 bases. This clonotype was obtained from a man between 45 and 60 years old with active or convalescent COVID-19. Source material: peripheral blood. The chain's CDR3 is CASSFSGYEQYF. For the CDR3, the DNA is TGTGCCAGCAGCTTTAGCGGGTACGAGCAGTACTTC.